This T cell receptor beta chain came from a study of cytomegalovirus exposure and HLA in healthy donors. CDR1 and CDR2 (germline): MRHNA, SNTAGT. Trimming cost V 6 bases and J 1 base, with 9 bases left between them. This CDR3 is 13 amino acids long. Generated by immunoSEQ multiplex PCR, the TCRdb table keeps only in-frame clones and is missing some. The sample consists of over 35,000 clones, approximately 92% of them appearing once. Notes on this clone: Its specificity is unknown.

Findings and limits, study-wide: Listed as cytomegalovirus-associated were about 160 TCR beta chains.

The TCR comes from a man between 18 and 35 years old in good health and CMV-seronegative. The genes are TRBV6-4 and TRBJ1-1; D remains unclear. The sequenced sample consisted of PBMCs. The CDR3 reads CASRRTENTEAFF. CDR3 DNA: TGTGCCAGCAGGAGAACAGAGAACACTGAAGCTTTCTTT.